These T cell receptor beta chains were read from a single sample in a study of technical replicates of blood from a few donors. Some clones are missing from TCRdb's copy, which holds only in-frame ones; the method was immunoSEQ multiplex PCR. The sample lists some 87,000 clones, 95% to 97% occurring once. Sequencing was carried out using T cells isolated from PBMCs. The origin of the receptors is a human donor in good health. Each CDR3 is given with its conserved first and last residue. A D gene is named only where the DNA matches it firmly. Size is omitted from some rows. Given values are once, few, many or a class for expanded clones.

>TRBD2|-|TRBV7-8|TRBJ2-7
CASTPSGGYEQYF
TGTGCCAGCACCCCCTCGGGGGGATACGAGCAGTACTTC
>TRBD2|-|TRBV7-9|TRBJ2-7
CASSRREDYEQYF
TGTGCCAGCAGCCGACGGGAGGACTACGAGCAGTACTTC
>TRBD2|-|TRBV7-8|TRBJ2-1
CASSFTSAYNEQFF
TGTGCCAGCAGCTTTACTAGCGCGTACAATGAGCAGTTCTTC
>TRBD2|-|TRBV25-1|TRBJ2-4
CASSDLLGTSYF
TGTGCCAGCAGTGATCTCCTTGGGACTAGCTATTTC
>-|-|TRBV6-5|TRBJ2-5
CASGRTEETQYF
TGTGCCAGTGGCCGGACAGAAGAGACCCAGTACTTC
>-|once|TRBV5-4|TRBJ2-5
CASSLNLGGLETQYF
TGTGCCAGCAGCTTGAATCTCGGGGGGCTCGAGACCCAGTACTTC
>TRBD2|-|TRBV10-3|TRBJ2-6
CAICPGLAGGQTGANVLTF
TGTGCCATTTGCCCGGGACTAGCGGGAGGACAAACTGGGGCCAACGTCCTGACTTTC
>-|-|TRBV5-1|TRBJ1-1
CASSLARSNTEAFF
TGCGCCAGCAGCTTGGCGAGGTCGAACACTGAAGCTTTCTTT
>-|once|TRBV5-1|TRBJ2-1
CASSLAGSNEQFF
TGCGCCAGCAGCTTGGCAGGAAGCAATGAGCAGTTCTTC
>-|-|TRBV19|TRBJ1-5
CASKDQGNQPQHF
TGTGCCAGTAAAGACCAGGGCAATCAGCCCCAGCATTTT
>TRBD1|once|TRBV5-6|TRBJ1-4
CASSSNLGTGLNEKLFF
TGTGCCAGCAGCTCTAACCTCGGGACAGGGCTTAATGAAAAACTGTTTTTT
>TRBD1|-|TRBV27|TRBJ2-1
CASSTGDNEQFF
TGTGCCAGCAGTACAGGGGACAATGAGCAGTTCTTC
>-|-|TRBV5-8|TRBJ1-1
CASGDTEAFF
TGTGCCAGCGGAGACACTGAAGCTTTCTTT
>-|once|TRBV13|TRBJ2-5
CASSSRQHSVGETQYF
TGTGCCAGCAGCTCCCGACAGCACTCCGTGGGAGAGACCCAGTACTTC
>-|-|TRBV6-1|TRBJ2-1
CASTLFLDEEQFF
TGTGCCAGCACCCTTTTTCTAGACGAAGAGCAGTTCTTC
>TRBD1|-|TRBV5-6|TRBJ2-7
CASSLADREVYEQYF
TGTGCCAGCAGCTTGGCGGACAGGGAGGTTTACGAGCAGTACTTC
>TRBD1|-|TRBV6-1|TRBJ1-4
CASSGGQARATNEKLFF
TGTGCCAGCAGTGGGGGACAGGCCCGTGCAACTAATGAAAAACTGTTTTTT
>TRBD2|-|TRBV5-1|TRBJ2-3
CASSLGREIDTQYF
TGCGCCAGCAGCTTGGGGCGGGAGATAGATACGCAGTATTTT
>-|-|TRBV18|TRBJ2-1
CASSPGGDYNEQFF
TGTGCCAGCTCACCGGGCGGGGATTACAATGAGCAGTTCTTC
>-|-|TRBV5-6|TRBJ1-2
CASSQTGTGYTF
TGTGCCAGCAGCCAAACAGGGACTGGCTACACCTTC
>-|-|TRBV13|TRBJ2-7
CASHREQLNEQYF
TGTGCCAGTCACAGGGAGCAGCTCAACGAGCAGTACTTC
>TRBD2|-|TRBV28|TRBJ2-1
CASSGYILTSGRASREQFF
TGTGCCAGCAGCGGATACATCTTGACTAGCGGGAGGGCCAGTCGCGAGCAGTTCTTC